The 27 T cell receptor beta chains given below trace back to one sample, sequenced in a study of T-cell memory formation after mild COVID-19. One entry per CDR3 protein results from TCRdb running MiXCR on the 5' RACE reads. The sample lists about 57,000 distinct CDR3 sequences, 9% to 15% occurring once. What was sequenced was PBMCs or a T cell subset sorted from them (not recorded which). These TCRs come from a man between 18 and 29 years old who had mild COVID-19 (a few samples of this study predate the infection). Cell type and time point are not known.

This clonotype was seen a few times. The chain's CDR3 is CAWRGTGLSTDTQYF. The DNA for the CDR3 is TGTGCCTGGAGAGGGACAGGTCTAAGCACAGATACGCAGTATTTT. The V gene is TRBV30, the J gene TRBJ2-3, with 8 nucleotides matching TRBD1. CDR1 is GTSNPN and CDR2 is SVGIG in the germline V gene (reference sequence). V was clipped by 3 bases and J by 0 bases; unmatched bases: 5. The CDR3 has 15 residues.

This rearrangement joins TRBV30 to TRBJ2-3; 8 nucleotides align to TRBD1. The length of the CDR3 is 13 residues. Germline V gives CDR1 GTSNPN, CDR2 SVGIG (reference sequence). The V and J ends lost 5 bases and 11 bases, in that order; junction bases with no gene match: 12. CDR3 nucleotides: TGTGCCTGGCGACAAAACCCCGGGACAGGGCAGTATTTT. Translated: CAWRQNPGTGQYF.

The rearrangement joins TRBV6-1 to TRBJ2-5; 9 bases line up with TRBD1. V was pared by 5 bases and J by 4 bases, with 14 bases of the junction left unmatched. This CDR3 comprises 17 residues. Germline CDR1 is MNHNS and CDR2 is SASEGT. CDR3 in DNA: TGTGCCAGCAGTCGAGCGACGGGACAGGGCTTTAGAGAGACCCAGTACTTC. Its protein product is CASSRATGQGFRETQYF.

The CDR3 DNA sequence: TGCGCCAGCAGCCTCTCGTCCGGCATGAACACTGAAGCTTTCTTT. Its translation: CASSLSSGMNTEAFF. The chain links TRBV5-1 to TRBJ1-1; no clear D gene. V lost 4 bases to trimming and J lost 0 bases, with 13 bases between them. This CDR3 comprises 15 residues. Germline loops: CDR1 SGHRS, CDR2 YFSETQ. Using reference TRBV5-1 and TRBJ1-1 for the parts outside the CDR3, the full variable domain is KAGVTQTPRYLIKTRGQQVTLSCSPISGHRSVSWYQQTPGQGLQFLFEYFSETQRNKGNFPGRFSGRQFSNSRSEMNVSTLELGDSALYLCASSLSSGMNTEAFFGQGTRLTVV.

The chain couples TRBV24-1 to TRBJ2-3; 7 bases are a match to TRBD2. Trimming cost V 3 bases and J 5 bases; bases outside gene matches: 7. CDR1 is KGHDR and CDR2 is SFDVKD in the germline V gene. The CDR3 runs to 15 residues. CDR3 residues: CATSDPRGYGDTQYF. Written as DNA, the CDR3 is TGTGCCACCAGTGATCCGCGGGGGTACGGAGATACGCAGTATTTT.

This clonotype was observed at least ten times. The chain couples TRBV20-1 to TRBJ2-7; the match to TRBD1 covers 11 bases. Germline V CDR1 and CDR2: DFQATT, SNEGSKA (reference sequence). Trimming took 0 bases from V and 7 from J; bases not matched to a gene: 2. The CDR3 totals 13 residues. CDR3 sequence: CSARDGQGAEQYF. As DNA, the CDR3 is TGCAGTGCTAGAGATGGACAGGGGGCGGAGCAGTACTTC.

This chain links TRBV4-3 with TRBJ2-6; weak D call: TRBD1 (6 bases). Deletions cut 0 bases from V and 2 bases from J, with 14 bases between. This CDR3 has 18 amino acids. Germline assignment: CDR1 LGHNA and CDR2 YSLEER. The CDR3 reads CASSQEGRGFTGANVLTF. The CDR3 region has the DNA TGCGCCAGCAGCCAAGAGGGCAGGGGATTTACTGGGGCCAACGTCCTGACTTTC.

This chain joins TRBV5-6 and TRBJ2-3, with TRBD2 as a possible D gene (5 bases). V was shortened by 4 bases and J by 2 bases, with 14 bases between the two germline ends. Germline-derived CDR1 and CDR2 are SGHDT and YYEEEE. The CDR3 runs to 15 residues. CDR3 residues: CASSPLERHTDTQYF. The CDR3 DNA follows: TGTGCCAGCAGCCCCCTGGAGCGGCACACAGATACGCAGTATTTT.

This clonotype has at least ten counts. For the CDR3, the DNA is TGTGCCAGCAGCTTAAACGCCCTCTTCAATGAGCAGTTCTTC. Translating gives CASSLNALFNEQFF. The rearrangement uses TRBV7-2 and TRBJ2-1, with no clear D. This CDR3 contains 14 residues. Trimming took 2 bases from V and 6 from J, leaving 11 bases between them. In germline, CDR1 is SGHTA, CDR2 FQGNSA.

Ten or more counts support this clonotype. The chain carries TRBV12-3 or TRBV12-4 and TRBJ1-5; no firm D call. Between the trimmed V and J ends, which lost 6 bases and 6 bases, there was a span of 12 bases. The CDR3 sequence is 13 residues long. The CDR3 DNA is TGTGCCAGCAGGCAATCAGTGGTTCAGCCCCAGCATTTT. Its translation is CASRQSVVQPQHF.

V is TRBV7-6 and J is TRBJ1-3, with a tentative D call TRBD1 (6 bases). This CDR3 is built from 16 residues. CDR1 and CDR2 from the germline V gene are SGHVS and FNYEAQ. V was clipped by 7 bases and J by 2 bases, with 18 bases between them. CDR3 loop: CASTSGGHLAGNTIYF. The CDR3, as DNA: TGTGCCAGCACTAGCGGGGGCCACCTGGCTGGAAACACCATATATTTT.

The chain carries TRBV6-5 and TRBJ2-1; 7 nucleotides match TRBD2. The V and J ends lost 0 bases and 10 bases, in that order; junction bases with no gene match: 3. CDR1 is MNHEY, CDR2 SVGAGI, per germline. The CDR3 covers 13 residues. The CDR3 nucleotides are TGTGCCAGCAGTTACTCGAGGCGGGGGGAGCAGTTCTTC. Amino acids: CASSYSRRGEQFF.

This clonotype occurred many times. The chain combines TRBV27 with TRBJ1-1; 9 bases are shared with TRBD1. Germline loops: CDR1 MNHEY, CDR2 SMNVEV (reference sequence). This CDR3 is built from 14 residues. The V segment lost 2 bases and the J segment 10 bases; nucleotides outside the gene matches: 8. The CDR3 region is CASSLNTGGRVAFF. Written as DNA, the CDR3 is TGTGCCAGCAGTTTAAACACAGGGGGCAGGGTAGCTTTCTTT.

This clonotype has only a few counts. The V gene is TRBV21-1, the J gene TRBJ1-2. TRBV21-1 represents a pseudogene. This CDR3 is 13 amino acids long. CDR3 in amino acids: CASASIVPYGYTF. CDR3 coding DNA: TGTGCCAGCGCATCGATAGTTCCCTATGGCTACACCTTC.

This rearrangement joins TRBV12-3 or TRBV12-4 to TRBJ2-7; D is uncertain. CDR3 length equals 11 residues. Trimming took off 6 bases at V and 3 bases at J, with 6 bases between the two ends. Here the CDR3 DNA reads TGTGCCAGCAGCGCCCACTACGAGCAGTACTTC. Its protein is CASSAHYEQYF.

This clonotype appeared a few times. The CDR3 DNA is TGTGCCAGCAGCTTCGTGGACTACGAGACCCAGTACTTC. Protein sequence: CASSFVDYETQYF. The chain has TRBV7-2 and TRBJ2-5; TRBD2 might be the D (6 bases). The germline gives CDR1 SGHTA, CDR2 FQGNSA. The V and J ends lost 3 bases and 5 bases respectively, with 10 bases between them. This CDR3 has 13 residues.

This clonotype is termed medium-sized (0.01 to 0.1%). The CDR3 spells CASSLRVSYNEQFF. CDR3 in DNA: TGTGCCAGCAGCTTAAGAGTTTCCTACAATGAGCAGTTCTTC. The chain employs TRBV11-2 and TRBJ2-1; D is undetermined. With 2 bases removed from V and 1 base from J, the gap between germline ends came to 6 bases. The germline V gene has CDR1 SGHAT and CDR2 FQNNGV. There are 14 residues in the CDR3.

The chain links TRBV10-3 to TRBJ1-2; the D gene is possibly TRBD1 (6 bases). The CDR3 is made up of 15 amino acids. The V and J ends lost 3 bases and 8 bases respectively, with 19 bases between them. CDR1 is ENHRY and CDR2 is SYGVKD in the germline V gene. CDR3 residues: CAISDSGRQTGGYTF. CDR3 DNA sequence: TGTGCCATCAGTGACTCGGGACGTCAAACAGGGGGCTACACCTTC.

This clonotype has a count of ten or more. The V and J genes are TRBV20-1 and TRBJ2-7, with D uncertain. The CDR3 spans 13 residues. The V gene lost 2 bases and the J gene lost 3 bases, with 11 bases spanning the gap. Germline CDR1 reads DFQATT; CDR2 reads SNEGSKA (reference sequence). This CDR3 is CSARSVLSYEQYF. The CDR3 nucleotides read TGCAGTGCTAGAAGCGTCCTTAGCTACGAGCAGTACTTC.

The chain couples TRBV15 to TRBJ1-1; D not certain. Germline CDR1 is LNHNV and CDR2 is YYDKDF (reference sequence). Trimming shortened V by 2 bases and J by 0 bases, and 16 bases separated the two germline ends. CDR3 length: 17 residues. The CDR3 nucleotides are TGTGCCACCAGCAGAACTCTCCATAGAACTTTGAACACTGAAGCTTTCTTT. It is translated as CATSRTLHRTLNTEAFF.

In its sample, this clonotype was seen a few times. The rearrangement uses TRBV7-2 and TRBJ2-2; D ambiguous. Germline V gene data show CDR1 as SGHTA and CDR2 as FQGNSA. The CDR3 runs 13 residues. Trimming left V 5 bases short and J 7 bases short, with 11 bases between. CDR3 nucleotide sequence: TGTGCCAGCAGCCCCTTAGTCGGCGGGGAGCTGTTTTTT. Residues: CASSPLVGGELFF. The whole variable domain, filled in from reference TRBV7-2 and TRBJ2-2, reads GAGVSQSPSNKVTEKGKDVELRCDPISGHTALYWYRQSLGQGLEFLIYFQGNSAPDKSGLPSDRFSAERTGGSVSTLTIQRTQQEDSAVYLCASSPLVGGELFFGEGSRLTVL.

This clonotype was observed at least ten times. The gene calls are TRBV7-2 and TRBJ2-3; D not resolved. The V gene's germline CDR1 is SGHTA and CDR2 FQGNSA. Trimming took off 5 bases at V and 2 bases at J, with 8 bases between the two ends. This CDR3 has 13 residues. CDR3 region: CASSPTHTDTQYF. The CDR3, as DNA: TGTGCCAGCAGCCCAACCCACACAGATACGCAGTATTTT.

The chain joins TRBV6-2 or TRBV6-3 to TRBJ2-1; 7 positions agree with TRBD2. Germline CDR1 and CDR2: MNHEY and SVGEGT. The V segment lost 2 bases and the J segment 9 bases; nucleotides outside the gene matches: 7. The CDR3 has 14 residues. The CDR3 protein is CASSYRGGGSEQFF. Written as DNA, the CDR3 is TGTGCCAGCAGTTACCGTGGAGGCGGGAGTGAGCAGTTCTTC.

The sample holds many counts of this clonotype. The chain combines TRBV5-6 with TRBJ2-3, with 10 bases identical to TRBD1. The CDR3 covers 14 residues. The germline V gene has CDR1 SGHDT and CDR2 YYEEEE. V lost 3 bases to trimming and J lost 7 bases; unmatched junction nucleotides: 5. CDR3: CASSSGQGLNTQYF. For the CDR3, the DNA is TGTGCCAGCAGCTCGGGACAGGGGTTAAATACGCAGTATTTT.

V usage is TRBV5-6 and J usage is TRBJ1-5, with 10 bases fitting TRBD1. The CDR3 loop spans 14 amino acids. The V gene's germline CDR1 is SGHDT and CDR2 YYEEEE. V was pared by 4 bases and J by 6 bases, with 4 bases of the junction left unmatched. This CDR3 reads CASSEGQGIQPQHF. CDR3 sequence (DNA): TGTGCCAGCAGCGAGGGACAGGGGATTCAGCCCCAGCATTTT.

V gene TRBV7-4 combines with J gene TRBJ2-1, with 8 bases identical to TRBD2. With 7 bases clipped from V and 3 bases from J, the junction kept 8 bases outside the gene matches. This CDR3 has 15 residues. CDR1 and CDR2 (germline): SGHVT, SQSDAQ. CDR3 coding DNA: TGTGCCAGCACCATCTATGGGACTAGCTACAATGAGCAGTTCTTC. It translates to CASTIYGTSYNEQFF. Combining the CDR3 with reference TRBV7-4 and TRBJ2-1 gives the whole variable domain GAGVSQSPRYKVAKRGRDVALRCDSISGHVTLYWYRQTLGQGSEVLTYSQSDAQRDKSGRPSGRFSAERPERSVSTLKIQRTEQGDSAVYLCASTIYGTSYNEQFFGPGTRLTVL.

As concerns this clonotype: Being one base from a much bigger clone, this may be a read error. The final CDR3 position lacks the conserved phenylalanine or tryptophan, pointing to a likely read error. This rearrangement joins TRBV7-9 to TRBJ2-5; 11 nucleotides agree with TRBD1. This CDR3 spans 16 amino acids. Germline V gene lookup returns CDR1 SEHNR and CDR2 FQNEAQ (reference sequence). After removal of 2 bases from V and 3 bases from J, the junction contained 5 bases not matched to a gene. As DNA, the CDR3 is TGTGCCAGCAGCTTAAGGGACAGGGGGTTGGAAGAGACCCAGTACTCC. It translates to CASSLRDRGLEETQYS.